The next 24 T cell receptor beta chains were all read from a single sample in a study of blood T cell repertoires in COVID-19. Assay: immunoSEQ multiplex PCR; the TCRdb copy retains only in-frame clones and omits some. The sample consists of almost 200,000 clones, 70% to 90% of them appearing once. Material for sequencing was peripheral blood. All receptors derive from a woman in her 70s with acute or convalescent COVID-19.

This sequence joins TRBV21-1 and TRBJ1-2. TRBV21-1 is recorded as a pseudogene. The CDR3 sequence is 14 residues long. In DNA form, the CDR3 reads TGTGCCAGCAGCAAAGTATGTAGCCCCTATGGCTACACCTTC. This gives the protein CASSKVCSPYGYTF.

The chain recombines TRBV24-1 with TRBJ2-4, with D uncertain. V was clipped by 4 bases and J by 8 bases, with 14 bases between them. CDR3 length: 14 residues. Per germline, CDR1 KGHDR and CDR2 SFDVKD. The CDR3 DNA follows: TGTGCCACCAGTGAACGAAACTCCAAGCACATTCAGTACTTC. It encodes CATSERNSKHIQYF.

This clone was detected only a few times. V is TRBV5-4 and J is TRBJ2-5; weak D call: TRBD2 (6 bases). Trimming shortened V by 2 bases and J by 6 bases, and 14 bases separated the two germline ends. Germline assignment: CDR1 SGHNT and CDR2 YYREEE (reference sequence). CDR3 size: 14 residues. The chain's CDR3 is CASSFQEGAKTQYF. In DNA, the CDR3 is TGTGCCAGCAGCTTCCAGGAGGGTGCGAAGACCCAGTACTTC.

The chain uses TRBV12-3 or TRBV12-4 and TRBJ2-7; TRBD1 matches 7 bases. The CDR3 has 13 amino acids. Trimming at V came to 3 bases and at J to 3 bases, leaving 2 bases not matched to a gene. CDR3: CASSLGDSYEQYF. The CDR3 DNA sequence: TGTGCCAGCAGTTTGGGGGACAGCTACGAGCAGTACTTC.

The chain carries TRBV5-5 and TRBJ2-7, with 8 bases fitting TRBD2. The CDR3 runs to 12 residues. J lost 7 bases, V lost 4 bases, and 4 bases had no gene match. The germline V gene encodes CDR1 SGHKS and CDR2 YYEKEE (reference sequence). The CDR3 bases are TGTGCCAGCAGCCGGGTAGCGGGGGAGCAGTACTTC. Residues: CASSRVAGEQYF.

This clone was counted a single time. The rearrangement uses TRBV11-3 and TRBJ2-5, with D tentatively TRBD2 (6 bases). Germline V gene data show CDR1 as SGHNT and CDR2 as YENEEA. The V end lost 8 bases, the J end lost 1 base, and 14 bases lay between the germline ends. The CDR3 contains 14 residues. The CDR3 region is CASSGGGGQETQYF. DNA for the CDR3: TGTGCCAGCTCCGGGGGAGGCGGCCAAGAGACCCAGTACTTC. Combining the CDR3 with reference TRBV11-3 and TRBJ2-5 gives the whole variable domain EAGVVQSPRYKIIEKKQPVAFWCNPISGHNTLYWYLQNLGQGPELLIRYENEEAVDDSQLPKDRFSAERLKGVDSTLKIQPAELGDSAVYLCASSGGGGQETQYFGPGTRLLVL.

The J gene is TRBJ1-6, the V gene TRBV19; TRBD1 agrees at 9 bases. Germline-derived CDR1 and CDR2 are LNHDA and SQIVND (reference sequence). V dropped 5 bases and J dropped 10; count of bases not matched to a gene: 6. The CDR3 loop spans 14 amino acids. CDR3 in DNA: TGTGCCAGTAGTCCCGGGACAGGGAGGTCACCCCTCCACTTT. As protein: CASSPGTGRSPLHF.

V is TRBV29-1 and J is TRBJ2-2, with 9 bases fitting TRBD1. The CDR3 contains 13 residues. CDR1 SQVTM and CDR2 ANQGSEA come from the germline V gene. J lost 3 bases, V lost 6 bases, and 2 bases had no gene match. CDR3 coding DNA: TGCAGCGTGGACAGGGGATACACCGGGGAGCTGTTTTTT. This translates into CSVDRGYTGELFF.

This clone has just one count. J is TRBJ2-5 and V is TRBV7-9; TRBD1 might be the D (6 bases). V dropped 1 base and J dropped 5 bases, with 11 bases sitting between them. Per the germline V gene, CDR1 is SEHNR and CDR2 is FQNEAQ (reference sequence). The CDR3 loop spans 14 amino acids. CDR3 amino acids: CASSLEQGGETQYF. For the CDR3, the DNA is TGTGCCAGCAGCTTAGAACAGGGTGGTGAGACCCAGTACTTC. Full variable domain (remainder filled in from reference TRBV7-9 and TRBJ2-5): DTGVSQNPRHKITKRGQNVTFRCDPISEHNRLYWYRQTLGQGPEFLTYFQNEAQLEKSRLLSDRFSAERPKGSFSTLEIQRTEQGDSAMYLCASSLEQGGETQYFGPGTRLLVL.

J is TRBJ2-5 and V is TRBV7-9; TRBD1 might be the D (6 bases). V was trimmed by 5 bases and J by 5 bases, leaving 12 bases between them. From germline, CDR1 is SEHNR and CDR2 FQNEAQ (reference sequence). The CDR3 loop spans 13 amino acids. In DNA form, the CDR3 reads TGTGCCAGCAGCATTTGGGGGCAGGAGACCCAGTACTTC. Translated, it gives CASSIWGQETQYF.

The chain carries TRBV28 and TRBJ2-7; a weak D match, TRBD2 (5 bases). V was trimmed by 6 bases and J by 9 bases, leaving 15 bases between them. The germline gives CDR1 MDHEN, CDR2 SYDVKM. This CDR3 is built from 12 residues. CDR3 protein: CASSQERRRQYF. In DNA form, the CDR3 reads TGTGCCAGCAGCCAAGAGCGGAGACGGCAGTACTTC.

This clone was recorded once. The genes are TRBV7-6 and TRBJ2-1; weak D call: TRBD2 (5 bases). CDR1 and CDR2 from the germline V gene are SGHVS and FNYEAQ. V shed 2 bases and J shed 5 bases, with 13 bases lying between them. The CDR3 is 15 amino acids. The CDR3 loop reads CASSLSLERHNEQFF. The CDR3 DNA reads as TGTGCCAGCAGCTTATCACTAGAGAGGCACAATGAGCAGTTCTTC.

This clone has only one observation. The J gene is TRBJ2-1, the V gene TRBV9, with a weak D call TRBD2 (5 bases). CDR1 is SGDLS and CDR2 is YYNGEE in the germline V gene. Trimming cost V 2 bases and J 5 bases, with 14 bases left between them. This CDR3 has 15 residues. CDR3 protein: CASSVSIRENNEQFF. In DNA, the CDR3 is TGTGCCAGCAGCGTGAGCATCCGGGAAAACAATGAGCAGTTCTTC.

The chain uses TRBV6-1 and TRBJ2-3, with D uncertain. CDR3 length equals 13 residues. Trimming shortened V by 1 base and J by 3 bases, and 5 bases separated the two germline ends. Per germline, CDR1 MNHNS and CDR2 SASEGT. Here the CDR3 reads CASSEGGTDTQYF. The CDR3 bases are TGTGCCAGCAGTGAAGGCGGTACAGATACGCAGTATTTT.

The V and J genes are TRBV27 and TRBJ2-2, with 7 bases aligning to TRBD1. Germline CDR1 MNHEY, CDR2 SMNVEV (reference sequence). The CDR3 loop spans 16 amino acids. The V segment lost 7 bases and the J segment 2 bases; nucleotides outside the gene matches: 10. The CDR3 coding sequence is TGTGCCAGCAAGCTCCCTGGGACAGCCAACACCGGGGAGCTGTTTTTT. Translating it yields CASKLPGTANTGELFF.

The chain combines TRBV6-2 or TRBV6-3 with TRBJ2-3; a possible D gene is TRBD1 (5 bases). The CDR3 is 13 residues long. Per the germline V gene, CDR1 is MNHEY and CDR2 is SVGEGT. V was clipped by 2 bases and J by 8 bases, with 11 bases between them. The CDR3 here is CASSYLQGSTQYF. Here the CDR3 DNA reads TGTGCCAGCAGTTACCTTCAGGGAAGTACGCAGTATTTT.

This clone has only one observation. V gene TRBV28 combines with J gene TRBJ2-1; tentative D call: TRBD1 (6 bases). The V gene lost 7 bases and the J gene lost 0 bases, with 10 bases spanning the gap. The germline V gene encodes CDR1 MDHEN and CDR2 SYDVKM. The CDR3 has 14 amino acids. CDR3 bases: TGTGCCAGCATACAGGGCAGCTCCTACAATGAGCAGTTCTTC. Amino acids: CASIQGSSYNEQFF.

The chain has TRBV11-2 and TRBJ1-3; D possibly corresponds to TRBD1 (6 bases). The CDR3 runs 15 residues. Germline-derived CDR1 and CDR2 are SGHAT and FQNNGV. Trimming pared 5 bases from V and 3 bases from J, leaving 14 bases between. CDR3 region: CASSLKQGYGNTIYF. In DNA form, the CDR3 reads TGTGCCAGCAGCCTAAAACAGGGATATGGAAACACCATATATTTT.

This chain connects TRBV10-2 to TRBJ2-7, with a weak D call TRBD1 (5 bases). Germline assignment: CDR1 WSHSY and CDR2 SAAADI. This CDR3 region has 13 residues. V was cut by 7 bases and J by 2 bases, with 12 bases left in between. The CDR3 DNA reads as TGCGCCAGCAAAGCAGGGCGGCCCTACGAGCAGTACTTC. It is translated as CASKAGRPYEQYF.

The chain joins TRBV11-2 to TRBJ2-3, with 10 bases identical to TRBD2. This CDR3 region has 16 residues. Unmatched junction bases numbered 8, after V lost 5 bases and J lost 3 bases. Germline assignment: CDR1 SGHAT and CDR2 FQNNGV. The CDR3 region has the DNA TGTGCCAGCAGCCGGCGAACTAGCGGGAAGACAGATACGCAGTATTTT. As protein: CASSRRTSGKTDTQYF.

J is TRBJ2-4 and V is TRBV28; 10 positions match TRBD2. The CDR3 contains 15 residues. Per germline, CDR1 MDHEN and CDR2 SYDVKM. J gave up 5 bases and V 6 bases, and 7 bases lay outside the gene matches. The CDR3 bases are TGTGCCAGCAGCTCACTTCTAGCGGGAGAAAACATTCAGTACTTC. Its protein is CASSSLLAGENIQYF. Supplemented by reference TRBV28 and TRBJ2-4, the full variable domain reads DVKVTQSSRYLVKRTGEKVFLECVQDMDHENMFWYRQDPGLGLRLIYFSYDVKMKEKGDIPEGYSVSREKKERFSLILESASTNQTSMYLCASSSLLAGENIQYFGAGTRLSVL.

The chain employs TRBV10-3 and TRBJ1-5; no clear D. This CDR3 region has 13 residues. V was pared by 4 bases and J by 3 bases, with 7 bases between. CDR1 is ENHRY and CDR2 is SYGVKD in the germline V gene. This CDR3 is CAISGLLNQPQHF. CDR3 DNA: TGTGCCATCAGTGGACTCCTCAATCAGCCCCAGCATTTT.

For the CDR3, the DNA is TGTGCCAGCAAGAATCAGGGGTCGACAGATACGCAGTATTTT. This gives the protein CASKNQGSTDTQYF. The chain combines TRBV5-5 with TRBJ2-3; tentatively, D is TRBD1 (6 bases). Germline-derived CDR1 and CDR2 are SGHKS and YYEKEE (reference sequence). The CDR3 consists of 14 residues. Between the trimmed V and J ends, which lost 6 bases and 3 bases, there was a span of 14 bases.

The V gene is TRBV6-1, the J gene TRBJ2-2, with 8 bases aligning to TRBD2. V lost 2 bases, J lost 0 bases, and 8 bases stayed unmatched. Germline V lookup: CDR1 MNHNS, CDR2 SASEGT. The CDR3 covers 18 residues. This chain's CDR3 is CASSERYGLAPNTGELFF. Written as DNA, the CDR3 is TGTGCCAGCAGTGAACGTTATGGACTAGCTCCGAACACCGGGGAGCTGTTTTTT.